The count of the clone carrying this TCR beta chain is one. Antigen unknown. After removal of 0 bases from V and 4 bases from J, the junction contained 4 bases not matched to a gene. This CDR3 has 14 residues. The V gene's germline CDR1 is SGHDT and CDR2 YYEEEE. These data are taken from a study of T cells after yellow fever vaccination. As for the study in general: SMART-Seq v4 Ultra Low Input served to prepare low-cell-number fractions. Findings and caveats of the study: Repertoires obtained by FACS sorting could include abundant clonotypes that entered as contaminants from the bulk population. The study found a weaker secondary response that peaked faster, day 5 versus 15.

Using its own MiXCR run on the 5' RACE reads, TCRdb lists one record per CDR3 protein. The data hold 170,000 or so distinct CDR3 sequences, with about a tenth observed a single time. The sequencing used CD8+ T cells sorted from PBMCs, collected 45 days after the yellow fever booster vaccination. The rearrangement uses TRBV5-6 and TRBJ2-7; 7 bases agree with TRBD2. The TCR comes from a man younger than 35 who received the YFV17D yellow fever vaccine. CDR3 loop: CASSLGGLPYEQYV. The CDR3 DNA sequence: TGTGCCAGCAGCTTGGGGGGACTACCGTACGAGCAGTACGTC.